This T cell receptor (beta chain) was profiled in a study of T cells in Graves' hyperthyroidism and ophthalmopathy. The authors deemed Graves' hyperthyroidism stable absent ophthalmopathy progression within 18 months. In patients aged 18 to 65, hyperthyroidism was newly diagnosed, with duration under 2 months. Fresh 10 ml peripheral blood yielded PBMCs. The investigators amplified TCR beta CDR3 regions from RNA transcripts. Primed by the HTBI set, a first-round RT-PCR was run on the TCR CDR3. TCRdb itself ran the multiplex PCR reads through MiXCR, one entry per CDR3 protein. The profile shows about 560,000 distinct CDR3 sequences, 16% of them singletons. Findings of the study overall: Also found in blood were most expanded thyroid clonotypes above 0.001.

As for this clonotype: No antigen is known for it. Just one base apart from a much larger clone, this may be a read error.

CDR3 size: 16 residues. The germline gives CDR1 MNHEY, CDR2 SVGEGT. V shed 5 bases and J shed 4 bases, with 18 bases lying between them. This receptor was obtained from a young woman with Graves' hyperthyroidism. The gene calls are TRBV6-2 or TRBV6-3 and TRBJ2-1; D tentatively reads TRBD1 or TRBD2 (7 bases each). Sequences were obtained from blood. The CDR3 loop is CASSSVPQGGYNEQFF. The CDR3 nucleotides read TGTGCCAGCAGTAGCGTCCCCCAGGGGGGGTACAATGAGCAGTTCTTC.